Each of the 27 T cell receptor beta chains below was sequenced from the same sample in a study of blood T cells in healthy people across ages. Next came a second PCR, run for roughly 7 to 12 cycles, which used a sample-barcoded 5' primer along with a J-beta primer mix. TCRdb processed the 5' RACE reads anew with MiXCR; each CDR3 protein has one entry. The repertoire consists of some 1.5 million distinct CDR3 sequences, with around 40% occurring once and the leading ten covering about 4.1%. Material: blood. The receptor set was obtained from a young woman in good health.

This clonotype was detected a few times. This chain uses TRBV7-2 with TRBJ2-4; D assignment may be TRBD1 or TRBD2 (5 bases each). Germline V lookup: CDR1 SGHTA, CDR2 FQGNSA. V lost 2 bases and J 2 bases, leaving 16 bases between the germline ends. This CDR3 region has 17 residues. CDR3 sequence reads: CASSLSGASRTKNIQYF. DNA for the CDR3: TGTGCCAGCAGCTTATCCGGGGCTAGCAGGACCAAAAACATTCAGTACTTC.

This chain joins TRBV27 and TRBJ2-7; D is possibly TRBD1 (6 bases). Germline lookup yields CDR1 MNHEY and CDR2 SMNVEV (reference sequence). This CDR3 comprises 15 residues. Trimming took off 6 bases at V and 3 bases at J, with 18 bases between the two ends. CDR3 in DNA: TGTGCCAGCAGGCCGGGTACAGGGATCAGCTACGAGCAGTACTTC. Translating it yields CASRPGTGISYEQYF.

The rearrangement uses TRBV15 and TRBJ2-3; tentative D call: TRBD1 (5 bases). V was pared by 0 bases and J by 4 bases, with 11 bases between. This CDR3 comprises 15 residues. Germline V gene sequence: CDR1 LNHNV, CDR2 YYDKDF (reference sequence). The CDR3 loop reads CATSREPQGPDTQYF. DNA for the CDR3: TGTGCCACCAGCAGAGAGCCCCAGGGTCCAGATACGCAGTATTTT.

This clonotype has ten or more counts. The genes are TRBV9 and TRBJ2-3; D is unclear. This CDR3 contains 14 residues. CDR1 is SGDLS and CDR2 is YYNGEE in the germline V gene. The ends were cut back, 0 bases at V and 4 bases at J, with 9 bases in the middle. The CDR3 nucleotides are TGTGCCAGCAGCGTAGTCGGCGGATCAGATACGCAGTATTTT. Protein: CASSVVGGSDTQYF.

This rearrangement joins TRBV6-2 or TRBV6-3 to TRBJ2-3, with TRBD1 identical over 8 bases. Trimming took 6 bases from V and 3 from J; bases not matched to a gene: 8. CDR3 length: 15 amino acids. Germline CDR1 is MNHEY and CDR2 is SVGEGT. The CDR3 is CASSTDRGPTDTQYF. CDR3 sequence (DNA): TGTGCCAGCAGCACTGACAGGGGACCAACAGATACGCAGTATTTT.

This clonotype has only a few counts. The chain links TRBV4-1 to TRBJ2-4; TRBD2 matches at 10 bases. V shed 0 bases, J shed 6 bases, and the junction held 8 bases outside the gene matches. Germline V lookup: CDR1 MGHRA, CDR2 YSYEKL. The CDR3 is made up of 17 amino acids. Here the CDR3 DNA reads TGCGCCAGCAGCCAAGATCCTAGCGGGGGCAAGGGAAACATTCAGTACTTC. It encodes CASSQDPSGGKGNIQYF.

The chain employs TRBV7-9 and TRBJ2-7, with TRBD2 as a possible D gene (5 bases). Trimming took 5 bases from V and 1 from J, leaving 15 bases between them. Germline loops: CDR1 SEHNR, CDR2 FQNEAQ (reference sequence). The CDR3 runs 15 residues. The CDR3 coding sequence is TGTGCCAGCAGCCCCATAAAACGCGGGTCCTACGAGCAGTACTTC. Translating it yields CASSPIKRGSYEQYF.

Notes on this clonotype: At one of its ends the junction is not consistent with the germline gene, which may arise from a read error. The chain couples TRBV5-1 to TRBJ2-3; either TRBD1 or TRBD2 may supply D (5 bases each). This CDR3 comprises 14 residues. Per the germline V gene, CDR1 is SGHRS and CDR2 is YFSETQ. CDR3 residues: CASSLGTSTDAQYF. The CDR3 DNA reads TGCGCCAGCAGCTTAGGGACCTCCACAGATGCGCAGTATTTT.

This sequence joins TRBV18 and TRBJ1-4; 9 positions agree with TRBD1. CDR1 and CDR2 from the germline V gene are KGHSH and LQKENI. The CDR3 loop spans 15 amino acids. The V gene end was trimmed by 8 bases and the J gene end by 3 bases; junction bases not matched to a gene: 7. The CDR3 nucleotides are TGTGCCAGCAGTCCCGGACAGGGGCCTAATGAAAAACTGTTTTTT. Its translation: CASSPGQGPNEKLFF.

Of note for this clonotype: This may be a read error, as it is one base from a much larger clone. V and J are TRBV20-1 and TRBJ2-7, with D perhaps being TRBD1 or TRBD2 (5 bases each). The V and J ends lost 0 bases and 3 bases respectively, with 12 bases between them. CDR1 is DFQATT, CDR2 SNEGSKA, per germline (reference sequence). The CDR3 has 14 residues. As DNA, the CDR3 is TGCAGTGCTAGAGATGACGGGGCAGGCTACGAGCAGTACTTC. Amino acids: CSARDDGAGYEQYF.

Points on this clonotype: A read error may produce the germline difference seen at one junction end. This rearrangement joins TRBV7-2 to TRBJ2-2; D uncertain. The CDR3 length is 13 residues. CDR1 and CDR2 from the germline V gene are SGHTA and FQGNSA. CDR3 sequence: CAGSFLGTGELFF. The CDR3, as DNA: TGTGCCGGCAGCTTTCTGGGCACCGGGGAGCTGTTTTTT.

In its sample, this clonotype was seen many times. The J gene is TRBJ2-7, the V gene TRBV28; 9 bases align to TRBD1. CDR1 is MDHEN, CDR2 SYDVKM, per germline. This CDR3 has 16 residues. Trimming removed 5 bases from V and 2 bases from J; junction bases left unmatched: 10. CDR3 sequence: CASSPTGGGSPYEQYF. For the CDR3, the DNA is TGTGCCAGCAGTCCTACAGGGGGCGGATCCCCCTACGAGCAGTACTTC.

The chain's CDR3 is CSAPRRENTGELFF. CDR3 nucleotides: TGCAGTGCTCCGCGCAGGGAGAACACCGGGGAGCTGTTTTTT. V and J are TRBV20-1 and TRBJ2-2, with a tentative D call TRBD1 (5 bases). CDR1 is DFQATT, CDR2 SNEGSKA, per germline (reference sequence). Trimming pared 5 bases from V and 1 base from J, leaving 11 bases between. This CDR3 is built from 14 residues.

This clonotype was seen a handful of times. The chain joins TRBV24-1 to TRBJ2-7, with TRBD1 identical over 9 bases. CDR3 length equals 13 residues. Germline values: CDR1 KGHDR, CDR2 SFDVKD. The junction had 7 bases not matched to a gene; V was cut back by 9 bases and J by 5 bases. CDR3 amino acids: CATARQGGDEQYF. The CDR3 DNA is TGTGCCACCGCACGACAGGGGGGCGACGAGCAGTACTTC.

This clonotype was recorded once. Since a much larger clone is just one base distant, this may be a read error. The chain recombines TRBV20-1 with TRBJ2-3, with D unclear. This CDR3 spans 15 amino acids. V lost 6 bases to trimming and J lost 0 bases, with 16 bases between them. Germline CDR1 DFQATT, CDR2 SNEGSKA (reference sequence). CDR3 coding DNA: TGCAGTGCCCGAAGGGAAGGTTTTAGCACAGATACGCAGTATTTT. Translation: CSARREGFSTDTQYF.

The chain uses TRBV5-1 and TRBJ2-7; D ambiguous. The CDR3 is 13 amino acids. The V end was cut by 2 bases, the J end by 3 bases, with 9 bases between. Germline V CDR1 and CDR2: SGHRS, YFSETQ. The CDR3 DNA is TGCGCCAGCAGCTTCCCCGGAAACTACGAGCAGTACTTC. Its translation: CASSFPGNYEQYF.

Points on this clonotype: This may come from a read error, since a much larger clone is one base off. The genes are TRBV6-5 and TRBJ1-2, with TRBD1 as a possible D gene (5 bases). CDR1 and CDR2 from the germline V gene are MNHEY and SVGAGI. The CDR3 spans 16 residues. Trimming pared 1 base from V and 7 bases from J, leaving 19 bases between. This CDR3 reads CASSYFGTYDYRGYTF. The CDR3 coding sequence is TGTGCCAGCAGTTACTTCGGGACTTATGACTATCGTGGCTACACCTTC.

For this clonotype: Relative to the germline gene, one junction end is altered; a read error may explain this. The J gene is TRBJ1-6, the V gene TRBV6-6, with 7 bases aligning to TRBD1. CDR3 size: 14 residues. CDR1 is MNHNY and CDR2 is SVGAGI in the germline V gene (reference sequence). CDR3 residues: CAGSTGDSRSPLHF. DNA of the CDR3: TGTGCCGGCAGTACTGGGGACAGTCGCTCACCCCTCCACTTT.

The chain links TRBV12-5 to TRBJ2-1; D is perhaps TRBD2 (6 bases). From germline, CDR1 is LGHNT and CDR2 FRNRAP. V lost 9 bases and J 6 bases, leaving 15 bases between the germline ends. This CDR3 region has 13 residues. CDR3 protein: CASAREIGNEQFF. The CDR3 coding sequence is TGTGCTAGCGCCCGGGAGATAGGCAATGAGCAGTTCTTC.

The V gene is TRBV29-1, the J gene TRBJ2-5; D is possibly TRBD1 or TRBD2 (5 bases each). CDR1 is SQVTM, CDR2 ANQGSEA, per germline. This CDR3 region has 16 residues. Trimming removed 3 bases from V and 11 bases from J, with 28 bases in between. CDR3: CSVEPRAEVNLNGQYF. The DNA of the CDR3 is TGCAGCGTTGAGCCCAGGGCGGAGGTAAACCTTAATGGGCAGTACTTC.

This chain connects TRBV7-9 to TRBJ1-4; 8 bases are a match to TRBD1. With V trimmed by 5 bases and J by 8 bases, 4 bases remained unmatched. Germline V gene lookup returns CDR1 SEHNR and CDR2 FQNEAQ (reference sequence). The CDR3 has 13 amino acids. The CDR3 sequence: CASSIRGQEKLFF. CDR3 bases: TGTGCCAGCAGCATCAGGGGGCAGGAAAAACTGTTTTTT.

This chain joins TRBV6-5 and TRBJ2-5; 11 nucleotides agree with TRBD2. The J segment lost 3 bases and the V segment lost 5 bases, leaving 5 bases of the junction unmatched. Germline CDR1 is MNHEY and CDR2 is SVGAGI. The CDR3 runs 15 residues. Here the CDR3 reads CASSDPGLAEETQYF. The CDR3 DNA reads TGTGCCAGCAGTGACCCGGGACTAGCGGAAGAGACCCAGTACTTC.

This chain uses TRBV20-1 with TRBJ1-1; no clear D gene. The CDR3 runs 10 residues. From germline, CDR1 is DFQATT and CDR2 SNEGSKA (reference sequence). Trimming cost V 6 bases and J 7 bases, with 9 bases left between them. CDR3 residues: CSAREYEAFF. The CDR3 DNA reads TGCAGTGCCCGCGAGTATGAAGCTTTCTTT.

The gene calls are TRBV4-3 and TRBJ2-1, with 8 positions matching TRBD2. The germline CDR1 and CDR2 sequences are LGHNA and YSLEER. The length of the CDR3 is 17 residues. The ends lost 5 bases at V and 1 base at J; junction bases unmatched: 10. In DNA form, the CDR3 reads TGCGCCAGCAGCTGGGACCCACTAGCGGCATCCTACAATGAGCAGTTCTTC. It codes for CASSWDPLAASYNEQFF.

This clonotype showed up just a few times. The chain uses TRBV29-1 and TRBJ1-4; 9 bases line up with TRBD1. The CDR3 covers 13 residues. The germline V gene has CDR1 SQVTM and CDR2 ANQGSEA. V dropped 5 bases and J dropped 8; count of bases not matched to a gene: 6. The CDR3 spells CSVMGQGSEKLFF. The CDR3 DNA reads as TGCAGCGTTATGGGACAGGGAAGCGAAAAACTGTTTTTT.

This chain links TRBV6-5 with TRBJ1-6, with 8 bases aligning to TRBD1. There are 16 residues in the CDR3. CDR1 and CDR2 from the germline V gene are MNHEY and SVGAGI. Trimming at V came to 9 bases and at J to 8 bases, leaving 15 bases not matched to a gene. In DNA, the CDR3 is TGTGCCAGTCAATGGAGACGGACAGGGAGTGATTCACCCCTCCACTTT. Protein: CASQWRRTGSDSPLHF.

The rearrangement uses TRBV7-2 and TRBJ2-3, with unresolved D. From germline, CDR1 is SGHTA and CDR2 FQGNSA. The V and J ends lost 6 bases and 5 bases respectively, with 12 bases between them. The CDR3 is 13 residues long. CDR3 DNA sequence: TGTGCCAGCAGTCCACAGCTGGGAGATACGCAGTATTTT. Encoded protein: CASSPQLGDTQYF.